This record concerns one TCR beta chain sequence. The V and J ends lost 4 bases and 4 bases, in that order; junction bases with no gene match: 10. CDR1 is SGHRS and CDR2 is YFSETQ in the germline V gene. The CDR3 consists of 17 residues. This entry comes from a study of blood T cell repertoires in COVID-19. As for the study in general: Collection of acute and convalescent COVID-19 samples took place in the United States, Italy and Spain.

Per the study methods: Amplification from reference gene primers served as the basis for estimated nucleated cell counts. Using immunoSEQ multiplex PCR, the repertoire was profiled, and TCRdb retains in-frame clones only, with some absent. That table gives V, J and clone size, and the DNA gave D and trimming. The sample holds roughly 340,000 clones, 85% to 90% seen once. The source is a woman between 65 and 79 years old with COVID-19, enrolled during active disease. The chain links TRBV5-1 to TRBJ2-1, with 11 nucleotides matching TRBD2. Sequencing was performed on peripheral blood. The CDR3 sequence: CASSPLGTSGGYNEQFF. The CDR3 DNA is TGCGCCAGCAGCCCCCTAGGAACTAGCGGGGGTTACAATGAGCAGTTCTTC.